The 14 T cell receptor beta chains in this list originate from one sample, sequenced in a study of blood T cell repertoires in COVID-19. Sequenced by immunoSEQ multiplex PCR; TCRdb stores in-frame clones only, minus some. The sample yields approximately 230,000 clones, roughly 90% seen once. Sample: peripheral blood. These receptors originate from a man under 40 who had recovered from COVID-19.

The rearrangement joins TRBV7-9 to TRBJ1-5, with 7 bases identical to TRBD1. The CDR3 is made up of 16 amino acids. Germline V gene lookup returns CDR1 SEHNR and CDR2 FQNEAQ (reference sequence). J was trimmed by 4 bases and V by 3 bases; bases with no gene match: 9. The CDR3 DNA sequence: TGTGCCAGCAGCTTTGACCTGGACAGGAGGAATCAGCCCCAGCATTTT. Translated: CASSFDLDRRNQPQHF.

V is TRBV5-1 and J is TRBJ1-1; D gene unclear. The CDR3 consists of 17 residues. Trimming took off 1 base at V and 3 bases at J, with 19 bases between the two ends. Germline V CDR1 and CDR2: SGHRS, YFSETQ. The CDR3: CASSLRQVTVPYTEAFF. The CDR3 DNA reads TGCGCCAGCAGCTTGAGGCAAGTTACAGTGCCCTACACTGAAGCTTTCTTT.

The rearrangement joins TRBV10-3 to TRBJ2-1; D is undetermined. The CDR3 is made up of 13 amino acids. Trimming cost V 0 bases and J 6 bases, with 6 bases left between them. The germline gives CDR1 ENHRY, CDR2 SYGVKD. CDR3 residues: CAISESQSNEQFF. For the CDR3, the DNA is TGTGCCATCAGTGAGTCCCAGTCCAATGAGCAGTTCTTC.

J is TRBJ1-6 and V is TRBV11-2; perhaps TRBD1 as D (5 bases). The CDR3 is 15 residues long. V shed 1 base and J shed 10 bases, with 14 bases lying between them. Germline V CDR1 and CDR2: SGHAT, FQNNGV. The CDR3 DNA is TGTGCCAGCAGCTTAGGGGCAGGGCAAGGATCACCCCTCCACTTT. This translates into CASSLGAGQGSPLHF.

V and J are TRBV25-1 and TRBJ2-4; D perhaps matches TRBD2 (7 bases). V lost 6 bases and J lost 6, with 27 bases in between. Germline CDR1 and CDR2: MGHDK and SYGVNS. This CDR3 region has 18 residues. The CDR3 reads CASRDAGAASIGGNIQYF. CDR3 nucleotides: TGTGCCAGCAGGGATGCGGGGGCTGCCTCGATTGGCGGAAACATTCAGTACTTC.

This clone turned up a few times. V and J are TRBV7-9 and TRBJ2-7; TRBD1 is a possible D gene (6 bases). Trimming pared 4 bases from V and 3 bases from J, leaving 13 bases between. CDR3 length equals 14 residues. Germline CDR1 and CDR2: SEHNR and FQNEAQ (reference sequence). CDR3 DNA: TGTGCCAGCAGCTCGGGACAAAAGGTCTACGAGCAGTACTTC. Amino acid sequence: CASSSGQKVYEQYF.

The chain combines TRBV20-1 with TRBJ2-1, with D maybe TRBD1 (5 bases). V was trimmed by 0 bases and J by 12 bases, leaving 9 bases between them. The germline gives CDR1 DFQATT, CDR2 SNEGSKA (reference sequence). The CDR3 is 11 residues long. The CDR3 loop reads CSAREQGWQFF. CDR3 bases: TGCAGTGCTAGAGAGCAGGGATGGCAGTTCTTC.

This rearrangement joins TRBV2 to TRBJ2-5, with a tentative D call TRBD1 (6 bases). V was clipped by 6 bases and J by 3 bases, with 14 bases between them. CDR3 length equals 14 residues. CDR1 SNHLY and CDR2 FYNNEI come from the germline V gene. CDR3 residues: CASSEDRIKETQYF. In nucleotides, the CDR3 is TGTGCCAGCAGCGAGGACAGAATCAAAGAGACCCAGTACTTC.

This clone was counted only a few times. The V gene is TRBV10-2, the J gene TRBJ1-5; D perhaps matches TRBD1 (6 bases). Germline CDR1 WSHSY, CDR2 SAAADI. The V end was cut by 10 bases, the J end by 4 bases, with 17 bases between. The CDR3 is made up of 14 amino acids. CDR3 nucleotides: TGCGCCACCCAAACCGGGACAAGGAATCAGCCCCAGCATTTT. Its protein is CATQTGTRNQPQHF.

The chain employs TRBV7-6 and TRBJ1-6; 7 nucleotides agree with TRBD1. From germline, CDR1 is SGHVS and CDR2 FNYEAQ. This CDR3 has 15 residues. V dropped 4 bases and J dropped 8; count of bases not matched to a gene: 8. The CDR3 DNA is TGTGCCAGCAGCTCTAGGACAGGATTCGATTCACCCCTCCACTTT. Amino acids: CASSSRTGFDSPLHF.

The chain couples TRBV18 to TRBJ2-1; D perhaps matches TRBD2 (6 bases). The CDR3 is made up of 12 amino acids. Trimming shortened V by 2 bases and J by 7 bases, and 6 bases separated the two germline ends. The germline V gene encodes CDR1 KGHSH and CDR2 LQKENI. CDR3 bases: TGTGCCAGCTCACCAGGGGGGAATGAGCAGTTCTTC. Protein: CASSPGGNEQFF.

This chain joins TRBV1 and TRBJ1-2. TRBV1 is designated a pseudogene. The CDR3 sequence is 11 residues long. CDR3 nucleotides: TGCACCAGCAGCCAGAGAGGTGGCTACACCTTC. Protein product: CTSSQRGGYTF.

This clone was observed once. The chain combines TRBV10-3 with TRBJ1-1, with 8 positions matching TRBD1. V shed 6 bases, J shed 4 bases, and the junction held 1 base outside the gene matches. This CDR3 comprises 12 residues. Germline CDR1 ENHRY, CDR2 SYGVKD. CDR3 residues: CAIRTGVTEAFF. The CDR3 DNA reads as TGTGCCATCAGGACAGGGGTCACTGAAGCTTTCTTT.

The chain recombines TRBV6-2 or TRBV6-3 with TRBJ1-2; D is uncertain. This CDR3 region has 13 residues. The V end lost 0 bases, the J end lost 13 bases, and 15 bases lay between the germline ends. Germline V gives CDR1 MNHEY, CDR2 SVGEGT. For the CDR3, the DNA is TGTGCCAGCAGTTACTCGAGCGTCAGTCCAATCACCTTC. The encoded protein is CASSYSSVSPITF.